This T cell receptor beta chain was captured by sequencing in a study of response to subunit inactivated influenza vaccine. TCRdb re-called the RT-PCR reads with MiXCR, one entry per CDR3 protein. The sample has more than 550,000 distinct CDR3 sequences, 12% seen once. V lost 8 bases to trimming and J lost 1 base, with 8 bases between them. CDR1 and CDR2 (germline): MNHNY, SVGAGI (reference sequence). The CDR3 is made up of 12 amino acids. The clonotype originates from a man aged 50-59 years who received an inactivated influenza vaccine. The source was PBMCs from blood, collected on the day of vaccination. This rearrangement joins TRBV6-6 to TRBJ2-5; D is unclear. The DNA for the CDR3 is TGTGCCAGCGGAAGAATCCAAGAGACCCAGTACTTC. Its translation is CASGRIQETQYF.